Listed below are T cell receptor beta chains from one sample, sequenced in a study of long-term antiretroviral therapy in people with HIV. Some clones are missing from TCRdb's copy, which holds only in-frame ones; the method was immunoSEQ multiplex PCR. Here the sample spans some 22,000 clones, roughly 78% being singletons. The sequences come from unsorted PBMCs, collected 4.1 years after starting antiretroviral therapy. These receptors all stem from a woman in her thirties or forties with HIV. Each CDR3 is given with its conserved first and last residue. A D gene is named only where the DNA matches it firmly. Expanded clones are given a class, and other clones once, few, many or no size at all.

j_gene,d_gene,abundance,len,v_gene,CDR3aa,CDR3nt
TRBJ1-1,-,-,13,TRBV6-6,CASSIDSNTEAFF,TGTGCCAGCAGCATCGATTCGAACACTGAAGCTTTCTTT
TRBJ2-7,-,-,15,TRBV27,CASSFIGGDIYEQYF,TGTGCCAGCAGTTTCATAGGGGGGGATATCTACGAGCAGTACTTC
TRBJ1-6,TRBD1,-,16,TRBV30,CAWSVRTGDRNSPLHF,TGTGCCTGGAGTGTTAGGACAGGGGATCGTAATTCACCCCTCCACTTT
TRBJ2-1,TRBD2,-,17,TRBV27,CASSIAGFTASYNEQFF,TGTGCCAGCAGCATAGCGGGATTTACGGCGTCCTACAATGAGCAGTTCTTC
TRBJ1-6,-,-,16,TRBV5-1,CASSLEIADYNSPLHF,TGCGCCAGCAGCTTGGAAATAGCGGACTATAATTCACCCCTCCACTTT
TRBJ2-7,TRBD2,-,14,TRBV2,CASRGSGASYEQYF,TGTGCCAGCAGGGGTAGCGGGGCGTCCTACGAGCAGTACTTC
TRBJ2-2,TRBD2,-,17,TRBV4-3,CASSQDWLAGNTGELFF,TGCGCCAGCAGCCAAGATTGGCTAGCGGGGAACACCGGGGAGCTGTTTTTT
TRBJ2-2,-,-,18,TRBV5-8,CASSFRSSSSGNTGELFF,TGTGCCAGCAGCTTTCGGAGTAGTTCAAGCGGGAACACCGGGGAGCTGTTTTTT
TRBJ2-3,TRBD2,-,16,TRBV11-2,CASSSHPSGYTDTQYF,TGTGCCAGCAGCTCCCACCCTAGCGGGTACACAGATACGCAGTATTTT
TRBJ2-3,-,-,15,TRBV7-9,CASSLGTGPWDTQYF,TGTGCCAGCAGCTTAGGTACAGGGCCGTGGGATACGCAGTATTTT
TRBJ2-7,-,-,18,TRBV4-1,CASSQDRHRVLGSYEQYF,TGCGCCAGCAGCCAAGATCGGCACAGGGTATTAGGGTCCTACGAGCAGTACTTC
TRBJ2-2,TRBD2,-,14,TRBV29-1,CSVGVAGGAGELFF,TGCAGCGTTGGGGTAGCGGGAGGGGCCGGGGAGCTGTTTTTT
TRBJ2-5,TRBD2,-,17,TRBV27,CASSLTAGGPSGETQYF,TGTGCCAGCAGTTTGACAGCGGGAGGGCCCTCGGGAGAGACCCAGTACTTC
TRBJ2-1,TRBD2,-,14,TRBV2,CASMPGLDSNEQFF,TGTGCCAGCATGCCCGGACTAGACTCTAATGAGCAGTTCTTC
TRBJ2-7,TRBD1,once,13,TRBV6-5,CASSYAGGDEQYF,TGTGCCAGCAGTTACGCAGGGGGCGACGAGCAGTACTTC
TRBJ1-3,TRBD1,few,14,TRBV7-9,CASSPVRDRATIYF,TGTGCCAGCAGCCCCGTCCGGGACAGAGCCACCATATATTTT
TRBJ2-1,-,-,15,TRBV5-6,CASTRRGTSYNEQFF,TGTGCCAGCACCCGTAGGGGCACTTCCTACAATGAGCAGTTCTTC
TRBJ1-3,TRBD1,-,13,TRBV30,CAWSGTAGNTIYF,TGTGCCTGGAGCGGGACAGCGGGAAACACCATATATTTT
TRBJ2-1,-,once,11,TRBV9,CASSASYEQFF,TGTGCCAGCAGCGCTAGCTACGAGCAGTTCTTC